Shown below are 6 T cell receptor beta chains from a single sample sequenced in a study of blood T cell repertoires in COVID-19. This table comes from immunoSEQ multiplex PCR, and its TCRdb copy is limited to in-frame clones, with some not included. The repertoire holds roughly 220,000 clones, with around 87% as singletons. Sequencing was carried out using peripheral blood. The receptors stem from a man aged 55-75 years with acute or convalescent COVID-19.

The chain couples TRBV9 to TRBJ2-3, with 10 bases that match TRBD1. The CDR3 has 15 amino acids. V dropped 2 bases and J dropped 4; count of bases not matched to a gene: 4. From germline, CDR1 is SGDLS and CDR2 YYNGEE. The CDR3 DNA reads TGTGCCAGCAGCGTTACCGGGACAGGGGCAGATACGCAGTATTTT. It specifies CASSVTGTGADTQYF.

In nucleotides, the CDR3 is TGTGCCAGCAGAGTTACAGGGGGAGATATCGCTCCCTCTGGAAACACCATATATTTT. Residues: CASRVTGGDIAPSGNTIYF. This sequence joins TRBV7-9 and TRBJ1-3; the match to TRBD1 covers 8 bases. This CDR3 contains 19 residues. V shed 6 bases, J shed 0 bases, and the junction held 16 bases outside the gene matches. Germline V lookup: CDR1 SEHNR, CDR2 FQNEAQ (reference sequence).

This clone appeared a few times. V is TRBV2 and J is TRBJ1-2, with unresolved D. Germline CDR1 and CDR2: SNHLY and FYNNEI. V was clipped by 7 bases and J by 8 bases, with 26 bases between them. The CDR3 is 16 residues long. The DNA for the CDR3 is TGTGCCAGCACGGGCGGGCCTATGGCACGACTCGGAGGCTACACCTTC. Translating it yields CASTGGPMARLGGYTF. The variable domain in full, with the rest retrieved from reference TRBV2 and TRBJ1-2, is EPEVTQTPSHQVTQMGQEVILRCVPISNHLYFYWYRQILGQKVEFLVSFYNNEISEKSEIFDDQFSVERPDGSNFTLKIRSTKLEDSAMYFCASTGGPMARLGGYTFGSGTRLTVV.

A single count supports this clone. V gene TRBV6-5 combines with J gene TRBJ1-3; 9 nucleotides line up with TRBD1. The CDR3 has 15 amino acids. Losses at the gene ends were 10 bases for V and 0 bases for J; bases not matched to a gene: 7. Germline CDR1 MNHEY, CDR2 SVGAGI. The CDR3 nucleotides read TGTGCCACCGGGAAGGGACAGGGCTCTGGAAACACCATATATTTT. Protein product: CATGKGQGSGNTIYF.

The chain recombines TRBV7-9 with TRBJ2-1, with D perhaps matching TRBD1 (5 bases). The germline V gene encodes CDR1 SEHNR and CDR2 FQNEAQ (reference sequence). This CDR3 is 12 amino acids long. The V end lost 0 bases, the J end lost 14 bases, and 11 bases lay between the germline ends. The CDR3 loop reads CASSLAGQGEFF. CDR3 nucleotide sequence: TGTGCCAGCAGCTTAGCCGGACAAGGCGAGTTCTTC.

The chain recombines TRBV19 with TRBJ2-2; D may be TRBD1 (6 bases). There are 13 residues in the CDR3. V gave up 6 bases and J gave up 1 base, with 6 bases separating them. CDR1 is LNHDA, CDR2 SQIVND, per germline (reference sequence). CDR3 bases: TGTGCCAGTAGGGACAGGAACACCGGGGAGCTGTTTTTT. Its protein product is CASRDRNTGELFF.